This passage covers 25 T cell receptor beta chains from one sample sequenced in a study of tumor-infiltrating lymphocytes in localized non-small cell lung cancer. Sequencing used immunoSEQ multiplex PCR; TCRdb keeps in-frame clones, though not all of them. The sample lists about 16,000 clones, over 70% seen once, with approximately 8.2% in the top ten. Sequences were obtained from lung tumor tissue. The receptors come from a human donor with non-small cell lung cancer.

The count of this clone is one. V is TRBV6-4 and J is TRBJ2-3; 8 nucleotides match TRBD2. Unmatched junction bases numbered 3, after V lost 2 bases and J lost 2 bases. This CDR3 is 15 amino acids long. Germline V gene data show CDR1 as MRHNA and CDR2 as SNTAGT. CDR3 DNA: TGTGCCAGCAGTGACGGGGGACTAGACACAGATACGCAGTATTTT. This gives the protein CASSDGGLDTDTQYF.

The chain has TRBV6-1 and TRBJ1-1; TRBD1 matches at 8 bases. This CDR3 has 14 residues. The trim removed 4 bases at V and 4 bases at J, leaving 5 bases unmatched. Per the germline V gene, CDR1 is MNHNS and CDR2 is SASEGT. The CDR3 DNA reads as TGTGCCAGCAGTGTAAGGGACAGGAGCACTGAAGCTTTCTTT. Amino acids: CASSVRDRSTEAFF.

For the CDR3, the DNA is TGTGCCAGCTCACCACTAGCGGGCCGCACAGATACGCAGTATTTT. Amino acids: CASSPLAGRTDTQYF. The chain couples TRBV18 to TRBJ2-3, with 7 positions matching TRBD2. CDR1 KGHSH and CDR2 LQKENI come from the germline V gene. The CDR3 is made up of 15 amino acids. V gave up 1 base and J gave up 1 base; unmatched junction bases: 2.

In nucleotides, the CDR3 is TGTGCCAGCAGTTTATCGGGACAGGGTCCGAGTTGGGAAGCTTTCTTT. Amino acids: CASSLSGQGPSWEAFF. The chain joins TRBV27 to TRBJ1-1; 9 positions agree with TRBD1. CDR3 length: 16 amino acids. Trimming cost V 0 bases and J 8 bases; bases outside gene matches: 10. Germline lookup yields CDR1 MNHEY and CDR2 SMNVEV (reference sequence).

The V call is TRBV1, the J call TRBJ2-5; TRBD2, the table's D call, lacks a check against the DNA. TRBV1 is deemed a pseudogene. The length of the CDR3 is 14 residues. The CDR3 DNA reads as TGCACCAGCAGCTTGCGGGGGGCGGGAGAGACCCAGTACTTC. Amino acids: CTSSLRGAGETQYF.

Only a few counts were recorded for this clone. CDR3 amino acids: CASSLYPGLNTEAFF. The DNA for the CDR3 is TGTGCCAGCAGCTTATACCCGGGATTGAACACTGAAGCTTTCTTT. This chain links TRBV7-2 with TRBJ1-1; D gene unclear. Looked up from germline, CDR1 is SGHTA and CDR2 is FQGNSA. The CDR3 is 15 residues long. The germline V and J ends were trimmed by 2 bases and 0 bases, with 10 bases remaining between them.

The J gene is TRBJ2-1, the V gene TRBV27; TRBD2 aligns across 9 bases. The CDR3 has 17 residues. Trimming took 5 bases from V and 9 from J; bases not matched to a gene: 17. Germline values: CDR1 MNHEY, CDR2 SMNVEV (reference sequence). The CDR3 nucleotides are TGTGCCAGCAGTATGCTAGCGGGACCCATAAGCAGGGGTGAGCAGTTCTTC. It yields the protein CASSMLAGPISRGEQFF.

The rearrangement links TRBV29-1 to TRBJ1-1, with D hard to call. The CDR3 loop spans 13 amino acids. V lost 4 bases to trimming and J lost 1 base, with 10 bases between them. Germline V CDR1 and CDR2: SQVTM, ANQGSEA. DNA of the CDR3: TGCAGCGTTGCACTACAATCGAACACTGAAGCTTTCTTT. It is translated as CSVALQSNTEAFF.

CDR3: CAIGQGPLQETQYF. As DNA, the CDR3 is TGTGCCATCGGGCAGGGCCCACTCCAAGAGACCCAGTACTTC. The chain is built from TRBV10-3 and TRBJ2-5; perhaps TRBD1 as D (5 bases). Trimming cost V 8 bases and J 1 base, with 14 bases left between them. Germline V gives CDR1 ENHRY, CDR2 SYGVKD. CDR3 length: 14 amino acids.

The table lists this clone with a few counts. The J gene is TRBJ1-4, the V gene TRBV28; TRBD1 matches at 9 bases. The CDR3 loop spans 16 amino acids. The V gene end was trimmed by 5 bases and the J gene end by 1 base; junction bases not matched to a gene: 5. Germline V lookup: CDR1 MDHEN, CDR2 SYDVKM. The CDR3: CASSVGTGLTNEKLFF. CDR3 DNA: TGTGCCAGCAGTGTGGGGACAGGGTTAACTAATGAAAAACTGTTTTTT.

In this sample, this clone turned up a few times. CDR3 protein: CSVGTSGGFGELFF. DNA for the CDR3: TGCAGCGTTGGGACTAGCGGGGGGTTCGGGGAGCTGTTTTTT. The chain employs TRBV29-1 and TRBJ2-2, with TRBD2 matching 14 bases. The V and J ends lost 4 bases and 7 bases, in that order; junction bases with no gene match: 2. CDR3 length: 14 residues. The germline V gene encodes CDR1 SQVTM and CDR2 ANQGSEA.

The chain combines TRBV6-1 with TRBJ2-7, with D perhaps matching TRBD2 (5 bases). V lost 1 base and J lost 1, with 8 bases in between. Germline V gene sequence: CDR1 MNHNS, CDR2 SASEGT. This CDR3 comprises 14 residues. Here the CDR3 reads CASSEVAGSYEQYF. In DNA form, the CDR3 reads TGTGCCAGCAGTGAAGTGGCGGGTTCCTACGAGCAGTACTTC.

This chain joins TRBV30 and TRBJ1-2, with D maybe TRBD1 (6 bases). V lost 4 bases, J lost 8 bases, and 20 bases lay in between. Germline lookup yields CDR1 GTSNPN and CDR2 SVGIG (reference sequence). The CDR3 contains 14 residues. The CDR3 loop is CAWIGQGPLGGYTF. The CDR3 DNA reads as TGTGCCTGGATAGGCCAGGGGCCTTTGGGAGGCTACACCTTC.

This chain connects TRBV4-1 to TRBJ2-2; the D is unclear. Per germline, CDR1 MGHRA and CDR2 YSYEKL. The CDR3 covers 15 residues. Trimming pared 2 bases from V and 6 bases from J, leaving 13 bases between. The CDR3 DNA follows: TGCGCCAGCAGCCAAAACCCCTCAGAAGCCGGGGAGCTGTTTTTT. Translation gives CASSQNPSEAGELFF.

J is TRBJ2-5 and V is TRBV5-4; D ambiguous. Germline lookup yields CDR1 SGHNT and CDR2 YYREEE (reference sequence). This CDR3 comprises 12 residues. Trimming removed 3 bases from V and 1 base from J, with 4 bases in between. The CDR3 is CASSSSQETQYF. In DNA, the CDR3 is TGTGCCAGCAGCTCGAGCCAAGAGACCCAGTACTTC.

This chain connects TRBV27 to TRBJ2-1; TRBD1 agrees at 12 bases. Losses at the gene ends were 5 bases for V and 8 bases for J; bases not matched to a gene: 10. The CDR3 sequence is 16 residues long. Germline-derived CDR1 and CDR2 are MNHEY and SMNVEV (reference sequence). The CDR3 nucleotides read TGTGCCAGCAGTGCTACCGGGACAGGGGGCTCGGATGAGCAGTTCTTC. It yields the protein CASSATGTGGSDEQFF.

In this sample, this clone turned up once. The rearrangement uses TRBV4-2 and TRBJ2-7; D is possibly TRBD2 (5 bases). The CDR3 runs 14 residues. The V end lost 0 bases, the J end lost 4 bases, and 10 bases lay between the germline ends. The germline V gene has CDR1 LGHNA and CDR2 YNFKEQ. The CDR3 DNA reads TGTGCCAGCAGCCAAGATAGCGTCGGGTACGAGCAGTACTTC. This sequence encodes CASSQDSVGYEQYF.

The V and J genes are TRBV5-4 and TRBJ2-3, with no clear D. This CDR3 comprises 13 residues. V was shortened by 7 bases and J by 0 bases, with 9 bases between the two germline ends. Germline assignment: CDR1 SGHNT and CDR2 YYREEE (reference sequence). The DNA of the CDR3 is TGTGCCAGCGGCCTTGCTAGCACAGATACGCAGTATTTT. Protein: CASGLASTDTQYF.

The genes are TRBV27 and TRBJ2-2, with TRBD2 matching over 7 bases. The CDR3 has 15 amino acids. J gave up 5 bases and V 3 bases, and 6 bases lay outside the gene matches. In germline, CDR1 is MNHEY, CDR2 SMNVEV (reference sequence). CDR3 nucleotides: TGTGCCAGCAGTTTCTGGGCGGGAGAGACCGGGGAGCTGTTTTTT. Translation gives CASSFWAGETGELFF.

The rearrangement joins TRBV9 to TRBJ2-2; D remains unclear. CDR1 is SGDLS, CDR2 YYNGEE, per germline. The CDR3 sequence is 15 residues long. V lost 4 bases, J lost 3 bases, and 13 bases lay in between. The DNA of the CDR3 is TGTGCCAGCAGCCCCGGAAAGACACACACCGGGGAGCTGTTTTTT. The encoded protein is CASSPGKTHTGELFF.

The count of this clone is one. The chain is built from TRBV9 and TRBJ2-7; 8 bases are a match to TRBD1. The CDR3 covers 17 residues. V gave up 1 base and J gave up 5 bases; unmatched junction bases: 14. Germline CDR1 reads SGDLS; CDR2 reads YYNGEE. The CDR3 here is CASSVCVRTGSIHEQYF. The DNA for the CDR3 is TGTGCCAGCAGCGTATGCGTAAGGACAGGGTCCATCCACGAGCAGTACTTC.

The chain carries TRBV9 and TRBJ1-4; TRBD1 matches at 11 bases. The germline V gene encodes CDR1 SGDLS and CDR2 YYNGEE. After removal of 0 bases from V and 8 bases from J, the junction contained 12 bases not matched to a gene. The CDR3 consists of 18 residues. CDR3 sequence (DNA): TGTGCCAGCAGCGTAGGGGACAGGGGGGGCACGATGGAAGAAAAACTGTTTTTT. The encoded protein is CASSVGDRGGTMEEKLFF.

The rearrangement joins TRBV5-1 to TRBJ2-2; D unresolved. Trimming took off 3 bases at V and 5 bases at J, with 5 bases between the two ends. The CDR3 is 12 amino acids. Germline CDR1 SGHRS, CDR2 YFSETQ. CDR3 region: CASSSTTGELFF. CDR3 nucleotides: TGCGCCAGCAGCTCGACGACCGGGGAGCTGTTTTTT.

The count of this clone is one. The chain joins TRBV14 to TRBJ2-5; 14 nucleotides match TRBD2. Germline CDR1 reads SGHDN; CDR2 reads FVKESK. The V gene end was trimmed by 5 bases and the J gene end by 5 bases; junction bases not matched to a gene: 4. The CDR3 contains 15 residues. CDR3 bases: TGTGCCAGCAGCTCGGGACTAGCGGGGGTTGAGACCCAGTACTTC. This translates into CASSSGLAGVETQYF. Full variable domain (remainder filled in from reference TRBV14 and TRBJ2-5): EAGVTQFPSHSVIEKGQTVTLRCDPISGHDNLYWYRRVMGKEIKFLLHFVKESKQDESGMPNNRFLAERTGGTYSTLKVQPAELEDSGVYFCASSSGLAGVETQYFGPGTRLLVL.

By sample share, this clone is medium-sized. This chain uses TRBV28 with TRBJ2-5; D may be TRBD1 (7 bases). Deletions cut 5 bases from V and 4 bases from J, with 20 bases between. The CDR3 loop spans 16 amino acids. Germline CDR1 reads MDHEN; CDR2 reads SYDVKM. For the CDR3, the DNA is TGTGCCAGCAGTCCCCTCGGGACTCAGGGGGGAGAGACCCAGTACTTC. Encoded protein: CASSPLGTQGGETQYF.